This T cell receptor beta chain was recorded in a study of OX40 agonist ivuxolimab in advanced cancers. Whole-study context: Patients' therapy was ivuxolimab, an antibody that acts as an agonist of OX40 (CD134).

Libraries were prepared by immunoSEQ multiplex PCR; TCRdb keeps only in-frame clonotypes and omits some of them. The sample includes about 83,000 clones, approximately 90% of them seen just once. This TCR was sampled from an adult with an advanced solid tumor such as melanoma, head and neck, liver or kidney cancer. Sequencing was performed on CD4+ or CD8+ T cells sorted from blood, taken in a trial of the OX40 agonist ivuxolimab.

The CDR3 region has the DNA TGTGCCAGCTGGCGGGGGGTGGGCACAGATACGCAGTATTTT. It translates to CASWRGVGTDTQYF. V usage is TRBV2 and J usage is TRBJ2-3; 8 bases line up with TRBD2. This CDR3 has 14 amino acids. The V segment lost 8 bases and the J segment 1 base; nucleotides outside the gene matches: 5. The V gene's germline CDR1 is SNHLY and CDR2 FYNNEI.